This T cell receptor (beta chain) emerged from a study of blood T cell repertoires in COVID-19. The overall study: Sources were T cells, B-cell-depleted T cells, or PBMCs; the material itself was cDNA or gDNA.

Data came from immunoSEQ multiplex PCR; TCRdb stores just in-frame clones and leaves some out. The sample lists a few hundred thousand clones, approximately 84% occurring once. V lost 5 bases, J lost 5 bases, and 14 bases stayed unmatched. CDR3 size: 18 residues. Germline CDR1 and CDR2: SEHNR and FQNEAQ (reference sequence). Material: peripheral blood. V and J are TRBV7-9 and TRBJ2-5; 13 bases fit TRBD2. This sequence originates from a woman under 40 who had recovered from COVID-19. Here the CDR3 reads CASSPRTSGGTLPETQYF. CDR3 bases: TGTGCCAGCAGCCCTCGGACTAGCGGGGGTACACTACCGGAGACCCAGTACTTC.